The sequence of this T cell receptor (beta chain) was determined in a study of blood T cell repertoires in COVID-19. Study in general: There were acute and convalescent COVID-19 samples, and they came from the United States, Italy and Spain. T cells, B-cell-depleted T cells, or PBMCs supplied cDNA or gDNA.

The CDR3 has 14 amino acids. Germline V gene data show CDR1 as KGHSH and CDR2 as LQKENI. Measured with immunoSEQ multiplex PCR; TCRdb has only the in-frame clones, and not every one. The sample carries 250,000 to 350,000 clones, approximately 90% recorded once. Concerning this clone: The junction and the germline gene differ at one end; a read error may be behind it.

The chain is built from TRBV18 and TRBJ1-5; D gene uncertain. The TCR originated in a woman aged 45-60 years who had recovered from COVID-19. The sample comprised peripheral blood. CDR3 loop: CASSEGLSKQPQHF. CDR3 nucleotide sequence: TGTGCCAGCTCAGAGGGTCTTAGCAAACAGCCCCAGCATTTT.